Listed below are T cell receptor beta chains from one sample, sequenced in a study of T-cell reconstitution after alpha-beta-depleted transplantation in children. TCRdb called the PCR reads again in MiXCR, with one record for every CDR3 protein. The data contain about 240,000 distinct CDR3 sequences, over 20% of them singletons. The sequencing used PBMCs, collected before TCRalphabeta/CD19-depleted stem cell transplant. The receptors were gathered from a girl aged 2 to 9 with Fanconi anemia, due to receive a stem cell transplant. The CDR3 runs from the conserved cysteine through the conserved F or W. A D gene is named only where the DNA matches it firmly. Only some rows state a clone size, as once, few, many or a class for expanded clones.

TGCAGCGTTGTGGACAGGGGGCGCGATACGCAGTATTTT	CSVVDRGRDTQYF	TRBJ2-3	TRBV29-1	many	TRBD1
TGCGCCAGCAGCAATCCAGAGAACACCGGGGAGCTGTTTTTT	CASSNPENTGELFF	TRBJ2-2	TRBV5-1	.	.
TGTGCCAGCAGCTTGGGATGGCCGAACACTGAAGCTTTCTTT	CASSLGWPNTEAFF	TRBJ1-1	TRBV5-4	.	.
TGTGCCAGCAGTTATGCCGGGATCACCACCTCTGGGGCCAACGTCCTGACTTTC	CASSYAGITTSGANVLTF	TRBJ2-6	TRBV6-5	many	.
TGCAGTGCCACACAGGGAGGGAACACTGAAGCTTTCTTT	CSATQGGNTEAFF	TRBJ1-1	TRBV20-1	few	.
TGCAGCGTTGTCAGGGCAGAACTGATATACAATGAGCAGTTCTTC	CSVVRAELIYNEQFF	TRBJ2-1	TRBV29-1	many	.
TGCAGTGCTACGTCGACTAGTGGCACAGATACGCAGTATTTT	CSATSTSGTDTQYF	TRBJ2-3	TRBV20-1	many	.
TGCAGTGCTAGCAGGGGGGATGTACGGGAGCAGTACTTC	CSASRGDVREQYF	TRBJ2-7	TRBV20-1	many	.
TGCAGCGCCGTGGATGGAGGAGCTTTCTTT	CSAVDGGAFF	TRBJ1-1	TRBV29-1	many	.
TGCAGCGTTGTAGGGTTAAGGGCTGAAGCTTTCTTT	CSVVGLRAEAFF	TRBJ1-1	TRBV29-1	.	.
TGTGCCAGCAGCTTGGTGGGGGCAGATCACTACAATGAGCAGTTCTTC	CASSLVGADHYNEQFF	TRBJ2-1	TRBV5-6	.	.
TGCAGTGCTAGAGATTCCCGAGTTGGTGAGCAGTTCTTC	CSARDSRVGEQFF	TRBJ2-1	TRBV20-1	.	.
TGTGCCAGCAGTTTCCAGAGGACCTATGGCTACACCTTC	CASSFQRTYGYTF	TRBJ1-2	TRBV12-3/TRBV12-4	many	.
TGTGCCAGCAGCTTCCATCAAGGTAGAAATGAGCAGTTCTTC	CASSFHQGRNEQFF	TRBJ2-1	TRBV7-9	.	.
TGTGCCAGCAGTTTAGGTGGAGCGGCTATCTTAACAGATACGCAGTATTTT	CASSLGGAAILTDTQYF	TRBJ2-3	TRBV12-3/TRBV12-4	many	.
TGTGCCAGCAGTTCCCTGGGACTAGCGGGCCGACAAGAGACCCAGTACTTC	CASSSLGLAGRQETQYF	TRBJ2-5	TRBV6-5	.	TRBD2
TGTGCCAGCAGTACAGAAACAGGGTCCTACGAGCAGTACTTC	CASSTETGSYEQYF	TRBJ2-7	TRBV27	many	.